The clone carrying this T cell receptor beta chain was recorded only once. The antigen is undetermined. The data were taken from a study of blood T cells in healthy people across ages. Regarding the study as a whole: The recorded TCR beta diversity per million T cells decreased in a roughly linear manner with age.

Germline V gene sequence: CDR1 MDHEN, CDR2 SYDVKM. The V gene lost 5 bases and the J gene lost 7 bases, with 17 bases spanning the gap. CDR3 length equals 14 residues. A J-beta primer mix and a sample-barcoded 5' primer were used in a second PCR of roughly 6 to 12 cycles. The template-switch adaptor was a 5' adaptor with 12 random nucleotides. It tagged each cDNA molecule. A minimum of 3 million CDR3-containing paired-end reads was obtained for each sample. One entry per CDR3 protein, called by TCRdb with MiXCR from the 5' RACE reads. The sample shows about 650,000 distinct CDR3 sequences, less than 40% of them seen only once.

This chain uses TRBV28 with TRBJ1-2; no firm D call. Sequenced input: blood. The TCR comes from a woman aged 80 or over in good health. CDR3 loop: CASSPFPQPSGYTF. The DNA for the CDR3 is TGTGCCAGCAGTCCCTTTCCGCAGCCATCTGGCTACACCTTC.